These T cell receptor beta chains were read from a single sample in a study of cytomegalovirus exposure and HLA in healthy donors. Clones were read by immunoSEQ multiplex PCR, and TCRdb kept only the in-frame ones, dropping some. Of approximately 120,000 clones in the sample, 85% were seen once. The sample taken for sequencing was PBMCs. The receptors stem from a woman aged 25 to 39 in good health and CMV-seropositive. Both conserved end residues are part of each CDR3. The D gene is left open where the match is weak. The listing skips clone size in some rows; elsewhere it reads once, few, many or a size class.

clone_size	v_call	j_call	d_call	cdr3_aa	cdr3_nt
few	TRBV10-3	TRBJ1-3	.	CATGGGDSGNTIYF	TGTGCCACCGGGGGGGGTGACTCTGGAAACACCATATATTTT
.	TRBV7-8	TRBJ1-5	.	CASSPEAALNQPQHF	TGTGCCAGCAGCCCAGAGGCAGCTTTAAATCAGCCCCAGCATTTT
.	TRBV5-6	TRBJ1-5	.	CASSLLQGNQPQHF	TGTGCCAGCAGCTTGCTACAGGGCAATCAGCCCCAGCATTTT
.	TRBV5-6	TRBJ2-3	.	CASSSSRGVDTQYF	TGTGCCAGCAGCTCCTCGCGGGGCGTAGATACGCAGTATTTT
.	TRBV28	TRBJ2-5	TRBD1	CASRPRDRAQETQYF	TGTGCCAGCAGGCCCCGGGACAGGGCCCAAGAGACCCAGTACTTC
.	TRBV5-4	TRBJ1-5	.	CASSAGPFNSNQPQHF	TGTGCCAGCAGCGCGGGCCCTTTCAATAGCAATCAGCCCCAGCATTTT
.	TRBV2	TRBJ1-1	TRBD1	CASGMGQGSSEAFF	TGTGCCAGCGGAATGGGACAGGGGAGCTCTGAAGCTTTCTTT
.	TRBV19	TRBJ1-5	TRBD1	CASSGQGPYSNQPQHF	TGTGCCAGTTCCGGACAGGGGCCTTATAGCAATCAGCCCCAGCATTTT
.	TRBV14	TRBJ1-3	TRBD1	CASSQAGTAGNTIYF	TGTGCCAGCAGCCAAGCTGGGACAGCTGGAAACACCATATATTTT
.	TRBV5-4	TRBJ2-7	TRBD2	CASSFDGGGSYEQYF	TGTGCCAGCAGCTTTGATGGCGGGGGCTCCTACGAGCAGTACTTC
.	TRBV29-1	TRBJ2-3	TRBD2	CSVEDQRTSGSPDTQYF	TGCAGCGTTGAAGATCAAAGAACTAGCGGGAGCCCAGATACGCAGTATTTT
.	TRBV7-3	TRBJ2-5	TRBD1	CASSLNRGYGETQYF	TGTGCCAGCAGCTTAAACAGGGGCTATGGGGAGACCCAGTACTTC
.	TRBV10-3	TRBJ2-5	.	CAITDSPGETQYF	TGTGCCATCACGGACAGCCCCGGAGAGACCCAGTACTTC
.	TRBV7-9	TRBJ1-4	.	CSSSLVSGAITNEKLFF	TGTTCCAGCAGCTTAGTATCAGGGGCGATTACTAATGAAAAACTGTTTTTT
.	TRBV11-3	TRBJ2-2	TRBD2	CASPRGRVSGGGELFF	TGTGCCAGCCCCAGAGGGAGGGTTAGCGGGGGCGGGGAGCTGTTTTTT
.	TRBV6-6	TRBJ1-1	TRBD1	CASSSPEGAGNTEAFF	TGTGCCAGCAGTTCCCCCGAGGGGGCAGGCAACACTGAAGCTTTCTTT
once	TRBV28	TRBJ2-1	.	CASSSGHYNEQFF	TGTGCCAGCTCATCGGGACATTACAATGAGCAGTTCTTC
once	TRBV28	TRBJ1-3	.	CASRYSEAGNTIYF	TGTGCCAGCAGATACTCCGAAGCCGGAAACACCATATATTTT
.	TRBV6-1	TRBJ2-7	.	CASSPSGPLYEQYF	TGTGCCAGCAGTCCCTCTGGGCCCCTCTACGAGCAGTACTTC
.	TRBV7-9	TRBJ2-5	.	CASSSGETQYF	TGTGCCAGCAGCTCCGGGGAGACCCAGTACTTC
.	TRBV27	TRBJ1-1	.	CASRLMNTEAFF	TGTGCCAGCAGACTTATGAACACTGAAGCTTTCTTT
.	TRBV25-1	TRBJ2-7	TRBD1	CASSPYRDRRGKYF	TGTGCCAGCAGTCCTTACCGGGACAGGCGTGGGAAGTACTTC
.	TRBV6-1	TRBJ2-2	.	CASSEELATGELFF	TGTGCCAGCAGTGAAGAGTTGGCTACCGGGGAGCTGTTTTTT
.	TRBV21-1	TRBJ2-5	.	CASKWWIAGGTQETQYF	TGTGCCAGCAAGTGGTGGATAGCGGGGGGGACTCAAGAGACCCAGTACTTC
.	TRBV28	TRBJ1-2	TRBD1	CASSQSTGDANYGYTF	TGTGCCAGCAGCCAATCTACAGGGGACGCTAACTATGGCTACACCTTC
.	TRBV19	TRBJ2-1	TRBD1	CATQGGDRVSYNEQFF	TGTGCCACCCAGGGGGGGGACAGGGTCTCCTACAATGAGCAGTTCTTC
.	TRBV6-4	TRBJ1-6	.	CASSDVGGLLPLHF	TGTGCCAGCAGTGACGTGGGGGGGCTGTTGCCCCTCCACTTT
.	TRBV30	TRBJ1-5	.	CAWSVSLQGKQPQHF	TGTGCCTGGAGTGTAAGCCTCCAGGGAAAACAGCCCCAGCATTTT
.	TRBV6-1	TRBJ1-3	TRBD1	CAMTTGQGNTIYF	TGTGCCATGACGACAGGGCAAGGAAACACCATATATTTT
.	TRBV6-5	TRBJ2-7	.	CASSYSQDEQYF	TGTGCCAGCAGTTACTCCCAGGACGAGCAGTACTTC
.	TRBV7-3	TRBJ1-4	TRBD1	CASSLGGTGNEKLFF	TGTGCCAGCAGCTTAGGAGGGACAGGGAACGAAAAACTGTTTTTT
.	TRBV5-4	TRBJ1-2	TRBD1	CASSTGGGYGYTF	TGTGCCAGCAGCACAGGGGGGGGCTATGGCTACACCTTC
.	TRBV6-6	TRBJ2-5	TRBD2	CASRPTSGRGETQYF	TGTGCCAGCAGGCCGACTAGCGGGAGAGGGGAGACCCAGTACTTC
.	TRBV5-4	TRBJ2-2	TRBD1	CASSISDRATGELFF	TGTGCCAGCAGCATCTCGGACAGGGCAACCGGGGAGCTGTTTTTT
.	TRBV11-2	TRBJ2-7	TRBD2	CASSLGASGGYEQYF	TGTGCCAGCAGCTTAGGGGCCAGCGGGGGTTACGAGCAGTACTTC
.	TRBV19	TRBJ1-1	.	CASSIRRGQNTEAFF	TGTGCCAGTAGTATAAGAAGGGGACAGAACACTGAAGCTTTCTTT
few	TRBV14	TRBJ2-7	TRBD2	CASSQLRTRFYEQYF	TGTGCCAGCAGCCAGCTCCGGACTAGGTTCTACGAGCAGTACTTC
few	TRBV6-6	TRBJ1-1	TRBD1	CASSYSGQGATEAFF	TGTGCCAGCAGTTACTCTGGACAGGGGGCCACTGAAGCTTTCTTT
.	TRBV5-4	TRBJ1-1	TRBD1	CASSSTGQGNTEAFF	TGTGCCAGCAGCTCGACGGGACAGGGGAACACTGAAGCTTTCTTT
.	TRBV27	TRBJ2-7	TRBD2	CASSLSPGGPYEQYF	TGTGCCAGCAGTTTATCGCCGGGAGGGCCCTACGAGCAGTACTTC
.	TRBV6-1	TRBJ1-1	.	CASSIQGGDTEAFF	TGTGCCAGCAGTATTCAGGGCGGGGACACTGAAGCTTTCTTT
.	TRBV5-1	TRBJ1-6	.	CASSLAGAGYSPLHF	TGCGCCAGCAGCTTGGCAGGGGCCGGTTATTCACCCCTCCACTTT
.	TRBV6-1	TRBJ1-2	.	CASSEVLAGYGYTF	TGTGCCAGCAGTGAAGTATTGGCAGGCTATGGCTACACCTTC
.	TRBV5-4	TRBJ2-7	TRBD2	CASSLDASGSEQYF	TGTGCCAGCAGCTTGGACGCTAGCGGGAGCGAGCAGTACTTC
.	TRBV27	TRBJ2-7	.	CASSTSGREQYF	TGTGCCAGCAGCACGTCGGGAAGGGAGCAGTACTTC
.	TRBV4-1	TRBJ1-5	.	CASSQPWSAGQQNQPQHF	TGCGCCAGCAGCCAACCATGGAGTGCCGGACAGCAAAATCAGCCCCAGCATTTT
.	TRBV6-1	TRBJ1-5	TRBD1	CASSGVGGQVGQPQHF	TGTGCCAGCAGTGGAGTAGGGGGACAGGTTGGTCAGCCCCAGCATTTT
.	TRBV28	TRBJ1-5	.	CASRYDTNQPQHF	TGTGCCAGCAGATACGACACTAATCAGCCCCAGCATTTT
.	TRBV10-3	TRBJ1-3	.	CAISDPGSYSGNTIYF	TGTGCCATCAGTGACCCAGGTTCTTACTCTGGAAACACCATATATTTT
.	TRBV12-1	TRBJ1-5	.	CASSLQGIGQPQHF	TGTGCCAGCAGCTTACAGGGGATCGGTCAGCCCCAGCATTTT
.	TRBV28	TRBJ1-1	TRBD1	CASSSQVVGMGQEIATEAFF	TGTGCCAGCAGTTCACAGGTGGTCGGAATGGGACAGGAAATCGCCACTGAAGCTTTCTTT
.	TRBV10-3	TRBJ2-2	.	CAISDSGQVPNRELFF	TGTGCCATCAGTGACAGCGGGCAAGTACCCAACCGGGAGCTGTTTTTT
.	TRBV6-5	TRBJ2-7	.	CASSYRGQGAYEQYF	TGTGCCAGCAGTTACAGGGGACAAGGAGCCTACGAGCAGTACTTC
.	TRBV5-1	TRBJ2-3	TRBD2	CASSLGRTGGFTDTQYF	TGCGCCAGCAGCTTGGGACGTACGGGGGGGTTCACAGATACGCAGTATTTT
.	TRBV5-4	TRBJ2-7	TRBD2	CASSRGLAGGPGEQYF	TGTGCCAGCAGCAGGGGGCTAGCGGGAGGGCCGGGCGAGCAGTACTTC
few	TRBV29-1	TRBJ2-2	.	CSAHLLTGTGELFF	TGCAGCGCTCACCTCCTTACTGGCACCGGGGAGCTGTTTTTT
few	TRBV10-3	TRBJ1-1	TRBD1	CAISGKTGGNTEAFF	TGTGCCATCAGTGGGAAGACAGGGGGGAACACTGAAGCTTTCTTT
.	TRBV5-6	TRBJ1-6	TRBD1	CASSLTGVSSYNSPLHF	TGTGCCAGCAGCTTGACAGGGGTGAGCTCCTATAATTCACCCCTCCACTTT